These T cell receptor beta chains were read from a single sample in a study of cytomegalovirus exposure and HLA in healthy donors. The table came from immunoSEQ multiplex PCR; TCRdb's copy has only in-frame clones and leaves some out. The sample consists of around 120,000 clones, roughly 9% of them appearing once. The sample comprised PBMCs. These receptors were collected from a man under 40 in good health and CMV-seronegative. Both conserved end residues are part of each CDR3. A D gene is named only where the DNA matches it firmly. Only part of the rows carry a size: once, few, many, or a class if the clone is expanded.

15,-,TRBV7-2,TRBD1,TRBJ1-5,CASSPSTGRGQPQHF,TGTGCCAGCAGCCCATCGACAGGGAGAGGCCAGCCCCAGCATTTT
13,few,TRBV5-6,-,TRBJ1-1,CASSLSGPSEAFF,TGTGCCAGCAGCTTGTCAGGGCCCTCGGAAGCTTTCTTT
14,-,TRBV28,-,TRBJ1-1,CASSLGGSNTEAFF,TGTGCCAGCAGTTTAGGGGGGTCGAACACTGAAGCTTTCTTT
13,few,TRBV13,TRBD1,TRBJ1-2,CASSLEGADGYTF,TGTGCCAGCAGCTTAGAGGGGGCTGATGGCTACACCTTC
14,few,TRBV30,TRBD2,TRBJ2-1,CAWTGTSPENEQFF,TGTGCCTGGACCGGGACTAGCCCCGAGAATGAGCAGTTCTTC
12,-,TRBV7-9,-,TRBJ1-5,CASGDEGQPQHF,TGTGCCAGCGGTGACGAGGGTCAGCCCCAGCATTTT
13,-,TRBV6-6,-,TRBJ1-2,CASSSETAYGYTF,TGTGCCAGCAGTTCAGAGACAGCCTATGGCTACACCTTC
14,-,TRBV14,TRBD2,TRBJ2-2,CASSRLAGTGELFF,TGTGCCAGCAGCCGACTAGCGGGCACCGGGGAGCTGTTTTTT
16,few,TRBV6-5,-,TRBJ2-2,CASSYSSGLMTGELFF,TGTGCCAGCAGTTACTCGAGTGGACTCATGACCGGGGAGCTGTTTTTT
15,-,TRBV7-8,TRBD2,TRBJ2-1,CASSYRTSGGNEQFF,TGTGCCAGCAGCTACCGGACTAGCGGGGGTAATGAGCAGTTCTTC
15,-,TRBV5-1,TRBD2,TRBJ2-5,CASSFPAGDQETQYF,TGCGCCAGCAGCTTCCCAGCGGGAGACCAAGAGACCCAGTACTTC
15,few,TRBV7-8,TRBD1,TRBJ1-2,CASSLAIQGNYGYTF,TGTGCCAGCAGCTTAGCGATACAGGGGAACTATGGCTACACCTTC
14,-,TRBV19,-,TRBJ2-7,CASSIVQDSYEQYF,TGTGCCAGTAGTATAGTACAGGACTCCTACGAGCAGTACTTC
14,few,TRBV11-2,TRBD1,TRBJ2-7,CASSFGTGDYEQYF,TGTGCCAGCAGCTTCGGGACAGGGGACTACGAGCAGTACTTC
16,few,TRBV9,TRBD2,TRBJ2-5,CASSVGAGALQETQYF,TGTGCCAGCAGCGTAGGAGCGGGGGCCCTCCAAGAGACCCAGTACTTC
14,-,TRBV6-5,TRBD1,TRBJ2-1,CASSSPGTDNEQFF,TGTGCCAGCAGTTCCCCCGGGACAGACAATGAGCAGTTCTTC
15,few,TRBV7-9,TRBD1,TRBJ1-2,CASIRTNRDRDGYTF,TGTGCCAGCATCAGAACCAACCGGGACAGGGATGGCTACACCTTC
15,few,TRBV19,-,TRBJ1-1,CATGRRTATNTEAFF,TGTGCCACTGGTCGTCGGACAGCGACCAACACTGAAGCTTTCTTT
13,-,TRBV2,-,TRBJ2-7,CASSRGGAQEQYF,TGTGCCAGCAGTCGAGGGGGGGCGCAAGAGCAGTACTTC
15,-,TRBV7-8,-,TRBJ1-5,CASSLVSGSNQPQHF,TGTGCCAGCAGCTTAGTGTCAGGGAGCAATCAGCCCCAGCATTTT
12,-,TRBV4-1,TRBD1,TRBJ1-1,CASSRGQDEAFF,TGCGCCAGCAGCCGGGGACAGGATGAAGCTTTCTTT
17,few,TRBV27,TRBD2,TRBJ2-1,CASSFPGTSGAYNEQFF,TGTGCCAGCAGTTTCCCCGGGACTAGCGGGGCCTACAATGAGCAGTTCTTC
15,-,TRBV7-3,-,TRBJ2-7,CASSLGYRESYEQYF,TGTGCCAGCAGCTTAGGTTACAGGGAGTCCTACGAGCAGTACTTC